This is a list of T cell receptor beta chains from one sample in a study of vaccination and CD4 T cells after COVID-19. TCRdb re-called the PCR reads with MiXCR, one entry per CDR3 protein. Seen here are about 19,000 distinct CDR3 sequences, over 25% observed once, and the top ten hold just under 15%. Their specific antigens are unknown. Sequenced material: cultured CD4+ T cells from blood. These receptors all come from a human donor with COVID-19. Each CDR3 is given with its conserved first and last residue. D genes are given only for firm matches. Size tells how often a clone was seen (once, few, many) or the class of an expanded clone, and some rows leave it out.

CDR3 protein: CASRTGTPGYGYTF; CDR3 DNA: TGTGCCAGCAGGACCGGGACGCCCGGCTATGGCTACACCTTC; J gene: TRBJ1-2; clone size: few; V gene: TRBV6-2/TRBV6-3; D gene: NA
CDR3 protein: CASSLQRGGSSPLHF; CDR3 DNA: TGTGCCAGCAGCTTGCAGCGGGGAGGTAGTTCACCCCTCCACTTT; J gene: TRBJ1-6; clone size: NA; V gene: TRBV5-4; D gene: NA
CDR3 protein: CASGVQETQYF; CDR3 DNA: TGTGCCAGCGGAGTCCAAGAGACCCAGTACTTC; J gene: TRBJ2-5; clone size: NA; V gene: TRBV12-3/TRBV12-4; D gene: NA
CDR3 protein: CAWSGFPGSPEQYF; CDR3 DNA: TGTGCCTGGAGTGGATTCCCGGGATCCCCCGAGCAGTACTTC; J gene: TRBJ2-7; clone size: few; V gene: TRBV30; D gene: NA
CDR3 protein: CASSVTRAGNTIYF; CDR3 DNA: TGTGCCAGCAGTGTCACCAGGGCTGGAAACACCATATATTTT; J gene: TRBJ1-3; clone size: NA; V gene: TRBV6-1; D gene: NA
CDR3 protein: CASSLSLGGGNTIYF; CDR3 DNA: TGTGCCAGCAGCCTCAGCCTCGGGGGGGGAAACACCATATATTTT; J gene: TRBJ1-3; clone size: NA; V gene: TRBV3-1; D gene: NA
CDR3 protein: CASSVSVTSHEQYF; CDR3 DNA: TGTGCCAGCAGTGTAAGCGTGACGTCCCACGAGCAGTACTTC; J gene: TRBJ2-7; clone size: few; V gene: TRBV7-9; D gene: NA
CDR3 protein: CASSPQSGAFF; CDR3 DNA: TGTGCCAGCAGTCCTCAGAGCGGAGCTTTCTTT; J gene: TRBJ1-1; clone size: few; V gene: TRBV2; D gene: NA
CDR3 protein: CASSIVGSNTETQYF; CDR3 DNA: TGTGCCAGTAGTATAGTAGGTTCGAATACAGAGACCCAGTACTTC; J gene: TRBJ2-5; clone size: NA; V gene: TRBV19; D gene: NA
CDR3 protein: CASSLVWTGTHNEQFF; CDR3 DNA: TGTGCCAGCAGCTTAGTGTGGACAGGGACCCACAATGAGCAGTTCTTC; J gene: TRBJ2-1; clone size: few; V gene: TRBV7-2; D gene: TRBD1
CDR3 protein: CASSLQGGKNYGYTF; CDR3 DNA: TGTGCCAGCAGTTTACAGGGGGGGAAGAACTATGGCTACACCTTC; J gene: TRBJ1-2; clone size: few; V gene: TRBV6-5; D gene: TRBD1
CDR3 protein: CASSEALDYGYTF; CDR3 DNA: TGTGCCAGCAGTGAAGCGCTCGACTATGGCTACACCTTC; J gene: TRBJ1-2; clone size: NA; V gene: TRBV6-1; D gene: NA
CDR3 protein: CASNPGTLHNEQFF; CDR3 DNA: TGCGCCAGCAACCCCGGGACCCTCCACAATGAGCAGTTCTTC; J gene: TRBJ2-1; clone size: once; V gene: TRBV5-1; D gene: NA
CDR3 protein: CASLKGNTGELFF; CDR3 DNA: TGCGCCAGCTTAAAGGGGAACACCGGGGAGCTGTTTTTT; J gene: TRBJ2-2; clone size: few; V gene: TRBV10-1; D gene: NA
CDR3 protein: CASSSLRGGQETQYF; CDR3 DNA: TGTGCCAGCAGTTCGTTGCGGGGGGGCCAAGAGACCCAGTACTTC; J gene: TRBJ2-5; clone size: few; V gene: TRBV28; D gene: TRBD2
CDR3 protein: CASSRGTVYYEQYF; CDR3 DNA: TGTGCCAGCAGTAGAGGGACAGTCTACTACGAGCAGTACTTC; J gene: TRBJ2-7; clone size: NA; V gene: TRBV6-1; D gene: TRBD1
CDR3 protein: CASSPRTGQAYNSPLHF; CDR3 DNA: TGTGCCAGCTCACCACGGACAGGGCAGGCCTATAATTCACCCCTCCACTTT; J gene: TRBJ1-6; clone size: few; V gene: TRBV18; D gene: TRBD1
CDR3 protein: CSARDVRGGHGYTF; CDR3 DNA: TGCAGTGCTAGAGATGTGCGTGGAGGTCATGGCTACACCTTC; J gene: TRBJ1-2; clone size: medium-sized; V gene: TRBV20-1; D gene: NA
CDR3 protein: CASSNQRGVTDTQYF; CDR3 DNA: TGTGCCAGCAGTAATCAGCGGGGGGTCACAGATACGCAGTATTTT; J gene: TRBJ2-3; clone size: once; V gene: TRBV12-3/TRBV12-4; D gene: TRBD2
CDR3 protein: CAISETGRGDGYTF; CDR3 DNA: TGTGCCATCAGTGAGACAGGCCGGGGAGATGGCTACACCTTC; J gene: TRBJ1-2; clone size: NA; V gene: TRBV10-3; D gene: NA
CDR3 protein: CAWRRGEAFF; CDR3 DNA: TGTGCCTGGAGACGAGGAGAAGCTTTCTTT; J gene: TRBJ1-1; clone size: medium-sized; V gene: TRBV30; D gene: NA
CDR3 protein: CASSLEGQPQHF; CDR3 DNA: TGTGCCAGCAGTTTAGAGGGGCAGCCCCAGCATTTT; J gene: TRBJ1-5; clone size: few; V gene: TRBV12-3/TRBV12-4; D gene: NA
CDR3 protein: CASSPRTGTGSPEAFF; CDR3 DNA: TGTGCCAGTAGTCCCCGGACAGGGACGGGGTCCCCTGAAGCTTTCTTT; J gene: TRBJ1-1; clone size: NA; V gene: TRBV19; D gene: TRBD1
CDR3 protein: CASSFPASLRSSYEQYF; CDR3 DNA: TGTGCCAGCAGTTTCCCGGCCAGCCTCCGTAGCTCCTACGAGCAGTACTTC; J gene: TRBJ2-7; clone size: few; V gene: TRBV28; D gene: NA
CDR3 protein: CATSDLRQGGKLFF; CDR3 DNA: TGTGCCACCAGTGACCTTAGACAGGGAGGGAAACTGTTTTTT; J gene: TRBJ1-4; clone size: few; V gene: TRBV24-1; D gene: TRBD1
CDR3 protein: CASSLERQGYYEQYF; CDR3 DNA: TGTGCCAGCAGCTTAGAGAGACAGGGCTACTACGAGCAGTACTTC; J gene: TRBJ2-7; clone size: NA; V gene: TRBV11-2; D gene: TRBD1
CDR3 protein: CASSLDENNEQFF; CDR3 DNA: TGTGCCAGCAGCTTGGACGAGAACAATGAGCAGTTCTTC; J gene: TRBJ2-1; clone size: NA; V gene: TRBV5-4; D gene: NA
CDR3 protein: CASSFAGTGGQPQHF; CDR3 DNA: TGTGCCAGCAGCTTCGCAGGGACAGGGGGTCAGCCCCAGCATTTT; J gene: TRBJ1-5; clone size: NA; V gene: TRBV7-2; D gene: TRBD1
CDR3 protein: CSARVSRSGANVLTF; CDR3 DNA: TGCAGTGCCCGGGTTAGCCGCTCTGGGGCCAACGTCCTGACTTTC; J gene: TRBJ2-6; clone size: NA; V gene: TRBV20-1; D gene: NA
CDR3 protein: CASSLLAGNEQFF; CDR3 DNA: TGCGCCAGCAGCTTGCTGGCGGGCAATGAGCAGTTCTTC; J gene: TRBJ2-1; clone size: once; V gene: TRBV5-1; D gene: NA
CDR3 protein: CASSLSGVLTDTQYF; CDR3 DNA: TGTGCCAGCAGCTTGAGCGGGGTATTAACAGATACGCAGTATTTT; J gene: TRBJ2-3; clone size: few; V gene: TRBV11-2; D gene: TRBD2
CDR3 protein: CASSYSAQLVPKGYF; CDR3 DNA: TGTGCCAGCAGTTACTCCGCCCAACTAGTCCCGAAGGGGTATTTT; J gene: TRBJ2-3; clone size: few; V gene: TRBV6-5; D gene: NA
CDR3 protein: CSTRRQGAEQPQHF; CDR3 DNA: TGCAGTACGAGAAGACAGGGGGCGGAACAGCCCCAGCATTTT; J gene: TRBJ1-5; clone size: few; V gene: TRBV20-1; D gene: TRBD1
CDR3 protein: CASSLSSAQYF; CDR3 DNA: TGTGCCAGCAGCCTCAGCTCTGCGCAGTATTTT; J gene: TRBJ2-3; clone size: NA; V gene: TRBV14; D gene: NA
CDR3 protein: CASKGTSGGASYNEQFF; CDR3 DNA: TGTGCCAGTAAGGGGACTAGCGGGGGGGCCTCCTACAATGAGCAGTTCTTC; J gene: TRBJ2-1; clone size: NA; V gene: TRBV19; D gene: TRBD2
CDR3 protein: CAVAYRDDTEAFF; CDR3 DNA: TGTGCCGTTGCTTACAGGGATGACACTGAAGCTTTCTTT; J gene: TRBJ1-1; clone size: NA; V gene: TRBV6-1; D gene: NA